What follows describes a single TCR beta chain. As yet, its antigen is unknown. Trimming took 6 bases from V and 1 from J; bases not matched to a gene: 5. The CDR3 has 15 amino acids. Germline values: CDR1 MNHNS, CDR2 SASEGT. This sample stems from a study of PD-1 blockade in classical Hodgkin lymphoma. Sequencing was performed with immunoSEQ multiplex PCR; in TCRdb, only in-frame clones are kept and a portion is missing. The table includes 95,000 to 100,000 clones, 75% to 90% detected once. All the patients suffered relapse after autologous stem cell transplantation, and brentuximab vedotin exposure differed. The best responses consisted of complete response, partial response or progressive disease. Study-wide findings and caveats: Patients excluded were those beginning nivolumab under 1 year after ASCT. According to reports, newly diagnosed patients had lower baseline TCR diversity than healthy donors, and relapsed/refractory patients had lower baseline TCR diversity still. For complete responders, baseline diversity was comparable to that of newly diagnosed patients.

The chain couples TRBV6-1 to TRBJ2-3, with 9 bases aligning to TRBD1. Sample: peripheral blood mononuclear cells (PBMCs), taken before the second cycle of nivolumab. The origin of this receptor is a human donor with classical Hodgkin lymphoma. The CDR3, as DNA: TGTGCCAGCAGCAGTTGGGACAGGGGCACAGATACGCAGTATTTT. This translates into CASSSWDRGTDTQYF.